This TCR beta chain was profiled in a study of cytomegalovirus exposure and HLA in healthy donors. Across the whole study: Within an early data release were about 85 million unique TCRs drawn from HLA-typed donors.

General study points: Sequencing likely produced, as an artifact, a cluster of highly shared sequence variants.

Concerning this clone: Its antigen is not known.

Germline loops: CDR1 KGHSH, CDR2 LQKENI. The CDR3 totals 13 residues. V dropped 0 bases and J dropped 5 bases, with 7 bases sitting between them. It was with 60 Vbeta and 13 Jbeta primers that the PCR ran. Using immunoSEQ multiplex PCR, the repertoire was profiled, and TCRdb retains in-frame clones only, with some absent. Among approximately 280,000 clones listed, roughly 90% were seen once. Sequencing used PBMCs. This TCR was recovered from a young woman in good health and CMV-seronegative. The chain recombines TRBV18 with TRBJ2-5; D is uncertain. Here the CDR3 DNA reads TGTGCCAGCTCACCACCTGTTCTCGAGACCCAGTACTTC. Translated: CASSPPVLETQYF.